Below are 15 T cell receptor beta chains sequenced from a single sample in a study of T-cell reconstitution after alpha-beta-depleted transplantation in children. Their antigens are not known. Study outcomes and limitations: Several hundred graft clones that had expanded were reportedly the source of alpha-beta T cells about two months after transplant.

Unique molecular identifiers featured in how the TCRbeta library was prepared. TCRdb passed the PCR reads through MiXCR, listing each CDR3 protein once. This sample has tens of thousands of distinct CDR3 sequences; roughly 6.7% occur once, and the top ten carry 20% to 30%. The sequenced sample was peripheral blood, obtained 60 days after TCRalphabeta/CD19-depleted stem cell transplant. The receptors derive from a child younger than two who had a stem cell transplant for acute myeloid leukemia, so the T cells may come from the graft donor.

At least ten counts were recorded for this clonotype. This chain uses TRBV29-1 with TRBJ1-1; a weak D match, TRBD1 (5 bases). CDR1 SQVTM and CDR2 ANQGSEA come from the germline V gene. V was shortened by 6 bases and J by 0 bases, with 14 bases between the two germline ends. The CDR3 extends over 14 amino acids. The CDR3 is CSVFGGELNTEAFF. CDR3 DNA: TGCAGCGTGTTCGGGGGAGAGCTGAACACTGAAGCTTTCTTT.

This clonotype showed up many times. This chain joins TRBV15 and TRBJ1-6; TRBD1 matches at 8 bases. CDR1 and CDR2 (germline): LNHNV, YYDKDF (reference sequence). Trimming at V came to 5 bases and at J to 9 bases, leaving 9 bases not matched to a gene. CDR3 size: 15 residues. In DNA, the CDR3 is TGTGCCACCAGCGCAGAGCGTACAGGGGGTTCACCCCTCCACTTT. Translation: CATSAERTGGSPLHF. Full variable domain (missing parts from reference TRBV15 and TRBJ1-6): DAMVIQNPRYQVTQFGKPVTLSCSQTLNHNVMYWYQQKSSQAPKLLFHYYDKDFNNEADTPDNFQSRRPNTSFCFLDIRSPGLGDTAMYLCATSAERTGGSPLHFGNGTRLTVT.

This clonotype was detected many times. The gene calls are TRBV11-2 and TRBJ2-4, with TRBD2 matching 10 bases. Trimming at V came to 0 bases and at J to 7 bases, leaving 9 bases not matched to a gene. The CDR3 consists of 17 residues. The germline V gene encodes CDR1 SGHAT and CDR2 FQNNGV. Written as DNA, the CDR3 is TGTGCCAGCAGCTTAGATCGGAGTAGCGGGAGGCCGAACATTCAGTACTTC. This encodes CASSLDRSSGRPNIQYF.

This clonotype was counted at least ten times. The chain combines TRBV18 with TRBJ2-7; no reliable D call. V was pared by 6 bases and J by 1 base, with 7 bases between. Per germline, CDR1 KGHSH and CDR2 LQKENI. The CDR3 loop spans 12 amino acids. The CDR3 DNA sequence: TGTGCCAGCTCGGCCGGGTCCTACGAGCAGTACTTC. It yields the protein CASSAGSYEQYF.

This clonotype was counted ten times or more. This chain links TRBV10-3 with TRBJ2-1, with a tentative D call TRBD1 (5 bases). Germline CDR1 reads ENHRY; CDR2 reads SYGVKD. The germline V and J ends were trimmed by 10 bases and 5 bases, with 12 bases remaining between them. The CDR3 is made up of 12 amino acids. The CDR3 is CATRERDNEQFF. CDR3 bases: TGTGCCACCAGGGAAAGGGACAATGAGCAGTTCTTC.

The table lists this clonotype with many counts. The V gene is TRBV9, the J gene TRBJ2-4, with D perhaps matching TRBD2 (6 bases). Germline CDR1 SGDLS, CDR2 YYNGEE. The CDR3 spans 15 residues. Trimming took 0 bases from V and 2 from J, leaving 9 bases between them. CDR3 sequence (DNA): TGTGCCAGCAGCGTAGCGGGGGAAACCAAAAACATTCAGTACTTC. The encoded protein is CASSVAGETKNIQYF.

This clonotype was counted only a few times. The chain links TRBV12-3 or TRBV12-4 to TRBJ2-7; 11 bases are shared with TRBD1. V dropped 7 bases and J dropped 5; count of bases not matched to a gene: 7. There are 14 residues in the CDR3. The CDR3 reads CASTLRTGGHEQYF. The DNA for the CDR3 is TGTGCCAGCACCCTAAGGACAGGGGGCCACGAGCAGTACTTC.

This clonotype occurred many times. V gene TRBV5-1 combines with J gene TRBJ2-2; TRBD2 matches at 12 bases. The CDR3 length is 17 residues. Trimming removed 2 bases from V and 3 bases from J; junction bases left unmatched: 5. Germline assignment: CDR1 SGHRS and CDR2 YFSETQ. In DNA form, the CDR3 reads TGCGCCAGCAGCTTCCGTCTAGCGGGGGGGCACACCGGGGAGCTGTTTTTT. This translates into CASSFRLAGGHTGELFF.

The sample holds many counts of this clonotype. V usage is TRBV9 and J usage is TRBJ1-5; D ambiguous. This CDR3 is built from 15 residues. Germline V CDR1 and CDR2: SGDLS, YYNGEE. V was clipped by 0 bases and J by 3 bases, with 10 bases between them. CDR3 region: CASSVDFSPNQPQHF. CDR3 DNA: TGTGCCAGCAGCGTAGATTTTTCTCCCAATCAGCCCCAGCATTTT.

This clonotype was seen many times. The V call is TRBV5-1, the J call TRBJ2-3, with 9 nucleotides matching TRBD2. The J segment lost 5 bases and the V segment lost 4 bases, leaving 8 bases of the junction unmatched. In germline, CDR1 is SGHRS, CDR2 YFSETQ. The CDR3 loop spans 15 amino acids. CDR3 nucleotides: TGCGCCAGCAGCACCCCTTGGCGGGAGGGAGATACGCAGTATTTT. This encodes CASSTPWREGDTQYF.

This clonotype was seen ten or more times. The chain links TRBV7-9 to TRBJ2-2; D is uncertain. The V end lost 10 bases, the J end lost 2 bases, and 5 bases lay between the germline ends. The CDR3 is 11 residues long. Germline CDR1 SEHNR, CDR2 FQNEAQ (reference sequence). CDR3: CATLNTGELFF. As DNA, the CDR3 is TGTGCCACCCTCAACACCGGGGAGCTGTTTTTT.

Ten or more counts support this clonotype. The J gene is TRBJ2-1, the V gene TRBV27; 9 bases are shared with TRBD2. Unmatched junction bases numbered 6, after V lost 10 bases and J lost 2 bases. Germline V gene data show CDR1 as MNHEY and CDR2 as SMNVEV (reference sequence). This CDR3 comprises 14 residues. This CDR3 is CATCIAGAYNEQFF. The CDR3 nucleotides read TGTGCCACCTGTATAGCGGGAGCCTACAATGAGCAGTTCTTC.

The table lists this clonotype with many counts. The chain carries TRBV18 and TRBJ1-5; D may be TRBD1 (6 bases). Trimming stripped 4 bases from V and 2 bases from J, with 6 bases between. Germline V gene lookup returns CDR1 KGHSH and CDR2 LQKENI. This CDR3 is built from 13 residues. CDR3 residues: CASSQGGNQPQHF. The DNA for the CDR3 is TGTGCCAGCTCACAGGGGGGCAATCAGCCCCAGCATTTT.

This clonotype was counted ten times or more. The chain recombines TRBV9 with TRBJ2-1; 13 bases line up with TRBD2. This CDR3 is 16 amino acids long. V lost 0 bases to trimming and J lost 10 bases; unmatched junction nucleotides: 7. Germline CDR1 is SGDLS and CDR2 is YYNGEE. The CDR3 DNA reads TGTGCCAGCAGCGTAGAAACTAGCGGGAGGGCCCGGGAGCAGTTCTTC. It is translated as CASSVETSGRAREQFF. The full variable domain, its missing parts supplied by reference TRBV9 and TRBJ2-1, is DSGVTQTPKHLITATGQRVTLRCSPRSGDLSVYWYQQSLDQGLQFLIQYYNGEERAKGNILERFSAQQFPDLHSELNLSSLELGDSALYFCASSVETSGRAREQFFGPGTRLTVL.

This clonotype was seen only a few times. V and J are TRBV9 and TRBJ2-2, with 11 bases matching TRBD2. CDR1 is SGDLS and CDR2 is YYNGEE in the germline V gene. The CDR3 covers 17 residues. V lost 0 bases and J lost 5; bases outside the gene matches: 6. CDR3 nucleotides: TGTGCCAGCAGCGTAGCCCTACTAGCGGGAGAGACCGGGGAGCTGTTTTTT. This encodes CASSVALLAGETGELFF.